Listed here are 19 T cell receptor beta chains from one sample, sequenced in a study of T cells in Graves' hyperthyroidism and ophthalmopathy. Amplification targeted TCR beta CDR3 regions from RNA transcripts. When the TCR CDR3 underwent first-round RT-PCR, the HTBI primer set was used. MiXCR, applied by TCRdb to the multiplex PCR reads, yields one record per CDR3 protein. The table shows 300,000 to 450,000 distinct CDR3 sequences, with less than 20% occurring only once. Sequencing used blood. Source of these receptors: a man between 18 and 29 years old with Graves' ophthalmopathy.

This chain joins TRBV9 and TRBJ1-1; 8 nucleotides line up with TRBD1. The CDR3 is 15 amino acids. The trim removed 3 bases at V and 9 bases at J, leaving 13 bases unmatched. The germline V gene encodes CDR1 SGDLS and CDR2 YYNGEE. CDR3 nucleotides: TGTGCCAGCAGCGCCGAGGGACAGGTTGTTCAACAAGCTTTCTTT. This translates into CASSAEGQVVQQAFF.

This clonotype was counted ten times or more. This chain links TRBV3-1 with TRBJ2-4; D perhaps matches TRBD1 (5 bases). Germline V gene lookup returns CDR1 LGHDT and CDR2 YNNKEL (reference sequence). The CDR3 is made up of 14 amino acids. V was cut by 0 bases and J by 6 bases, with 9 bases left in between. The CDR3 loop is CASSQDWGLNIQYF. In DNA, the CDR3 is TGTGCCAGCAGCCAAGATTGGGGCCTAAACATTCAGTACTTC.

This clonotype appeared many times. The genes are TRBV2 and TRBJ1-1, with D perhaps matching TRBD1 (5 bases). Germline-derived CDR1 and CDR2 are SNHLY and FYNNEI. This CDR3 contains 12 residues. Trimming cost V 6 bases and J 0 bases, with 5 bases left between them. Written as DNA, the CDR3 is TGTGCCAGCAGGACAGTGAACACTGAAGCTTTCTTT. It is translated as CASRTVNTEAFF.

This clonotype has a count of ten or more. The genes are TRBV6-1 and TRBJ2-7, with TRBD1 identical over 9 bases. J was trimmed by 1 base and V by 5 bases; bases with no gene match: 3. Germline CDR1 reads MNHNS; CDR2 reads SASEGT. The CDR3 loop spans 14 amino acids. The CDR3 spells CASSKGQGSYEQYF. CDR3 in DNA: TGTGCCAGCAGTAAGGGACAGGGTTCCTACGAGCAGTACTTC.

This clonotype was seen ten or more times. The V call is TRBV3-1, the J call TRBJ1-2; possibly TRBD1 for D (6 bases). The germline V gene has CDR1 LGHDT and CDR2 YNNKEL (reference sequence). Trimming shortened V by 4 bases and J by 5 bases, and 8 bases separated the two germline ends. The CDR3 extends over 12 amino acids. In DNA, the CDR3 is TGTGCCAGCAGCCGGGGGGCGTATGGCTACACCTTC. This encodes CASSRGAYGYTF. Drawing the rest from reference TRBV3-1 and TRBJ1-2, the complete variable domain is DTAVSQTPKYLVTQMGNDKSIKCEQNLGHDTMYWYKQDSKKFLKIMFSYNNKELIINETVPNRFSPKSPDKAHLNLHINSLELGDSAVYFCASSRGAYGYTFGSGTRLTVV.

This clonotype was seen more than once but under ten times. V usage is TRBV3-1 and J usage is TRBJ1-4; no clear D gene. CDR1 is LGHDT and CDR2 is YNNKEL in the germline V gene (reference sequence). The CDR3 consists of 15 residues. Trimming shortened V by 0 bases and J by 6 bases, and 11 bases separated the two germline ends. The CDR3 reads CASSQDKVTDEKLFF. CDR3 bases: TGTGCCAGCAGCCAAGATAAGGTCACAGATGAAAAACTGTTTTTT.

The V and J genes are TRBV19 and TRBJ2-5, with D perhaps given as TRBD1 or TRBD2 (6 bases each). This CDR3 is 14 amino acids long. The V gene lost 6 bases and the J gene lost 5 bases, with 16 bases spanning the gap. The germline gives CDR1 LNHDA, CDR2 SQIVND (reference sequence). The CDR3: CASRPDSREETQYF. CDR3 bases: TGTGCCAGTAGGCCGGACAGCCGGGAGGAGACCCAGTACTTC.

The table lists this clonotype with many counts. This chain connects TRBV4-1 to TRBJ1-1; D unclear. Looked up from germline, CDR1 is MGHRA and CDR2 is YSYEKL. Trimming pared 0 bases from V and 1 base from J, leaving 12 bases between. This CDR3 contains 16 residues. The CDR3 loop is CASSQDVRFKNTEAFF. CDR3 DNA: TGCGCCAGCAGCCAAGATGTGCGGTTCAAGAACACTGAAGCTTTCTTT.

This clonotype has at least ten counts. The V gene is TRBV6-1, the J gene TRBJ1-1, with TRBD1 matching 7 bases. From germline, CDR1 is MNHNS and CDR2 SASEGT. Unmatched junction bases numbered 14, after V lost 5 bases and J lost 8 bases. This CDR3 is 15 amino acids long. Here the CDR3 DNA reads TGTGCCAGCAGTACCCTGGGCCAGGGGGGTTCAGAAGCTTTCTTT. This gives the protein CASSTLGQGGSEAFF.

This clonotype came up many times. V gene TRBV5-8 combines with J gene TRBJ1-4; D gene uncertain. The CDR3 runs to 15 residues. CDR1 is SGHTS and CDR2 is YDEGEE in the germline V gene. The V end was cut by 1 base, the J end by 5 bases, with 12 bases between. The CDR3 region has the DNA TGTGCCAGCAGCTTGTCTATCGCCGAGAATGAAAAACTGTTTTTT. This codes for CASSLSIAENEKLFF.

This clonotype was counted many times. This chain's CDR3 is CASRTRDRVDNEQYF. The DNA for the CDR3 is TGTGCCAGCAGGACCCGGGACAGGGTCGACAACGAGCAGTACTTC. This sequence joins TRBV2 and TRBJ2-7, with TRBD1 matching 9 bases. Trimming removed 6 bases from V and 5 bases from J; junction bases left unmatched: 11. The germline CDR1 and CDR2 sequences are SNHLY and FYNNEI. The CDR3 is made up of 15 amino acids.

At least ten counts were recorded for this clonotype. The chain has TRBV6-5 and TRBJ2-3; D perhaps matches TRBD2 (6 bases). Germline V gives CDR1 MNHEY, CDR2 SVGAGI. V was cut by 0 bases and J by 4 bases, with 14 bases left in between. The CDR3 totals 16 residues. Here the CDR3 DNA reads TGTGCCAGCAGTTACTCTGGCTCCGGAGGGGCAGATACGCAGTATTTT. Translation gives CASSYSGSGGADTQYF.

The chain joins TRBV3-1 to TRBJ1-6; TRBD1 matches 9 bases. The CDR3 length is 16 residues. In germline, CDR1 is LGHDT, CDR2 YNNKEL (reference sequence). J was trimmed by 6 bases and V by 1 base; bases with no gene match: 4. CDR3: CASSQGQGVVNSPLHF. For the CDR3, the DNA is TGTGCCAGCAGCCAAGGACAGGGGGTCGTTAATTCACCCCTCCACTTT.

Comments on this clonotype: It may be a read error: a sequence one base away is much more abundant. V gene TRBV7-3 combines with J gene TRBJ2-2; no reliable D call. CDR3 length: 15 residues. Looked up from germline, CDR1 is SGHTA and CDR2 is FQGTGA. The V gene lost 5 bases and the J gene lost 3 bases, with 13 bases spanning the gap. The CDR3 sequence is CASSVGFMDTGELFF. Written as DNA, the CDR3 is TGTGCCAGCAGCGTGGGATTTATGGACACCGGGGAGCTGTTTTTT.

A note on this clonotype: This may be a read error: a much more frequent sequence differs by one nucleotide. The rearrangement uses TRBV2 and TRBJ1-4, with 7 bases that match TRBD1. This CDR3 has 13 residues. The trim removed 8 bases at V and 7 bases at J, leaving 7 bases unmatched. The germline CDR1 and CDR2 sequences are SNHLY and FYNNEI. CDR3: CASDRVNSEKLFF. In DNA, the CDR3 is TGTGCCAGCGACAGGGTCAATAGTGAAAAACTGTTTTTT.

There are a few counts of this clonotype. The chain's CDR3 is CASSGWPNTGELFF. The CDR3 region has the DNA TGCGCCAGCAGTGGATGGCCTAACACCGGGGAGCTGTTTTTT. The chain has TRBV10-1 and TRBJ2-2, with D uncertain. V was shortened by 4 bases and J by 2 bases, with 8 bases between the two germline ends. CDR3 length equals 14 residues. Germline CDR1 WNHNN, CDR2 SYGVQD (reference sequence).

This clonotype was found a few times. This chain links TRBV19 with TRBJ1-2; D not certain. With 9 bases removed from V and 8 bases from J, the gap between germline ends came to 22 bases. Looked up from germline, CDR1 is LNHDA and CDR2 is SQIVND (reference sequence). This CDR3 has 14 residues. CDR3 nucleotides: TGTGCCAGCGCACCACCCCGGTACGGGGAAGGCTACACCTTC. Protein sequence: CASAPPRYGEGYTF.

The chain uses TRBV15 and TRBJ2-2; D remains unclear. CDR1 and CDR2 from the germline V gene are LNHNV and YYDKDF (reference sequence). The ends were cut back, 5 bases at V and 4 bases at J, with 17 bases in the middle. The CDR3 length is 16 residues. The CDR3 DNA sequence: TGTGCCACCAGCCTCCCGGCAGGCCTTATCACCGGGGAGCTGTTTTTT. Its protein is CATSLPAGLITGELFF.

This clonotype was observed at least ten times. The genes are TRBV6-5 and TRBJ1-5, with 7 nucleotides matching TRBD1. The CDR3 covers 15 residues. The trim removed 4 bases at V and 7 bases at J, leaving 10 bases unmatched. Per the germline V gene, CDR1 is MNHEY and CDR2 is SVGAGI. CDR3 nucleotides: TGTGCCAGCAGTTCACAAATACAGGGGATCCAGCCCCAGCATTTT. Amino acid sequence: CASSSQIQGIQPQHF.